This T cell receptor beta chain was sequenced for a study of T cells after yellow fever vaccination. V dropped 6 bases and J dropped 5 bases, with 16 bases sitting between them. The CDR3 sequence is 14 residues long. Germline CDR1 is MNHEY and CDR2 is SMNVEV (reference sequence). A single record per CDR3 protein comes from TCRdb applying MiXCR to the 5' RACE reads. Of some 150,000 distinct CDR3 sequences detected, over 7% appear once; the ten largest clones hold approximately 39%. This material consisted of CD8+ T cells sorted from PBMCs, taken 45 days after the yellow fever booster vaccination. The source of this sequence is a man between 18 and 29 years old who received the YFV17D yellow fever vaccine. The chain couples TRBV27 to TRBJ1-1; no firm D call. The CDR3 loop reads CASSHSGLGTEAFF. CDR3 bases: TGTGCCAGCAGCCATTCGGGTCTTGGGACTGAAGCTTTCTTT.